The clone carrying this T cell receptor beta chain was detected a few times. Antigen unknown. The entry originates in a study of beta chain features in type 1 diabetes. Across the study: Examination of sorted cells across all samples involved over 95 million cells.

General study points: For type 1 diabetes patients, VDJ junctions showed fewer insertions and more deletions. Within each of all four CD4+ subsets, Type 1 diabetes patients had TCRB CDR3s that were moderately but significantly shorter.

The sequenced template was cDNA made from the entire isolated RNA. Sequencing used immunoSEQ multiplex PCR; TCRdb keeps in-frame clones, though not all of them. The data contain approximately 360,000 clones, over 10% of them singletons. CD4+ cells of the naive, central memory, regulatory and stem cell-like memory types were sorted via CD45RO/CCR7/CD25/CD127/CD95/CD27. Post-sort purity exceeded 95% for all sorted populations. The CDR3 is made up of 13 amino acids. V dropped 4 bases and J dropped 7 bases, with 13 bases sitting between them. Germline V gene sequence: CDR1 LGHNA, CDR2 YNFKEQ. The rearrangement joins TRBV4-2 to TRBJ1-2, with a weak D call TRBD1 (5 bases). The sequenced sample consisted of naive CD4+ T cells from blood. This clonotype originated in a woman between 18 and 30 years old with type 1 diabetes. This CDR3 is CASSPRRGGGYTF. The DNA of the CDR3 is TGTGCCAGCAGCCCCCGGAGGGGTGGTGGCTACACCTTC.